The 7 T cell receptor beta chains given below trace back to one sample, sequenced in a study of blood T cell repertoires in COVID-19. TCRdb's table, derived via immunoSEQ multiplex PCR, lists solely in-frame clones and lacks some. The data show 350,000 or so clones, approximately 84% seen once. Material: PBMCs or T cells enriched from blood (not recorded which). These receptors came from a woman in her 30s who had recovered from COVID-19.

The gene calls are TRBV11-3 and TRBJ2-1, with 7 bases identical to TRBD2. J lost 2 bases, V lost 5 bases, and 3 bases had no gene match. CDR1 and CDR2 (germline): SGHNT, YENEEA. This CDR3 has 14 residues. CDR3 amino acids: CASSPGGPYNEQFF. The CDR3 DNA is TGTGCCAGCAGCCCGGGGGGACCCTACAATGAGCAGTTCTTC.

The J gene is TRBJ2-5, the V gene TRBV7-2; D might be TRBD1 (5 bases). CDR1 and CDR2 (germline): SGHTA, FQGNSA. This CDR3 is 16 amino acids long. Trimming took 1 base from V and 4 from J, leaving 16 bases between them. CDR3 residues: CASSLGVVGVLETQYF. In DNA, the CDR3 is TGTGCCAGCAGCTTAGGGGTGGTAGGGGTCTTAGAGACCCAGTACTTC.

CDR3 nucleotide sequence: TGTGCCAGCAGTACAAATTCGAACACCGGGGAGCTGTTTTTT. Its translation: CASSTNSNTGELFF. The chain recombines TRBV28 with TRBJ2-2, with no clear D. This CDR3 has 14 amino acids. V was pared by 5 bases and J by 0 bases, with 7 bases between. Germline CDR1 is MDHEN and CDR2 is SYDVKM.

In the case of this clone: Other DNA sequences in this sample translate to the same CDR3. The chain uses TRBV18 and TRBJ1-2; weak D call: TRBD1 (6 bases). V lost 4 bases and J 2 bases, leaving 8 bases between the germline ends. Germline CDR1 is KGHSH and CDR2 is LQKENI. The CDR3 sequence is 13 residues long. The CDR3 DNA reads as TGTGCCAGCTCACTAGGACAGAACTATGGCTACACCTTC. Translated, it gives CASSLGQNYGYTF.

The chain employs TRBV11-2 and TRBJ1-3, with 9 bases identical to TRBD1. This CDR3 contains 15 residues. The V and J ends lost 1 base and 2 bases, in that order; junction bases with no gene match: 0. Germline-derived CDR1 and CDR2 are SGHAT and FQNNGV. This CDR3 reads CASSLGQGAGNTIYF. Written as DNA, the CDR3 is TGTGCCAGCAGCTTAGGACAGGGGGCTGGAAACACCATATATTTT.

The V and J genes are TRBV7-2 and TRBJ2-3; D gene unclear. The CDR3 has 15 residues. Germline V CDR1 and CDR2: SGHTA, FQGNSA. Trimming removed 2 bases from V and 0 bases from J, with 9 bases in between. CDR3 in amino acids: CASSLREPSTDTQYF. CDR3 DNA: TGTGCCAGCAGCTTACGCGAACCTAGCACAGATACGCAGTATTTT.

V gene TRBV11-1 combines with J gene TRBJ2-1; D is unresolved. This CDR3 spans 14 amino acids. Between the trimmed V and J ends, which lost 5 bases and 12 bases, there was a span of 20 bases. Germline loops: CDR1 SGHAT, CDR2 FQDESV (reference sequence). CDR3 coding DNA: TGTGCCAGCAGCCCAGCAGGTTGGCGCCCCGGGCAGTTCTTC. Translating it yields CASSPAGWRPGQFF. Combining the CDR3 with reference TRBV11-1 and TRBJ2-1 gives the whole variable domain EAEVAQSPRYKITEKSQAVAFWCDPISGHATLYWYRQILGQGPELLVQFQDESVVDDSQLPKDRFSAERLKGVDSTLKIQPAELGDSAMYLCASSPAGWRPGQFFGPGTRLTVL.